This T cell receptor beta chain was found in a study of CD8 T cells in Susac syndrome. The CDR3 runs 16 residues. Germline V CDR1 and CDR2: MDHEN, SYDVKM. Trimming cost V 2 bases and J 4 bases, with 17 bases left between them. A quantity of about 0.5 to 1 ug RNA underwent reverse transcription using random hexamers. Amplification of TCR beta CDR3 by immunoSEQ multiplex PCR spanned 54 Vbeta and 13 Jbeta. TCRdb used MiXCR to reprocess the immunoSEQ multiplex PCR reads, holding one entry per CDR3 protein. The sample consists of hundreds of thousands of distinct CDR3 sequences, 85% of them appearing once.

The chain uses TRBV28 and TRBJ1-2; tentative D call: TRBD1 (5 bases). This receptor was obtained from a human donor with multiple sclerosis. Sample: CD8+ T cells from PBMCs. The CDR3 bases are TGTGCCAGCAGTTTAAACGGCCAGGGTATCGGCTATGGCTACACCTTC. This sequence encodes CASSLNGQGIGYGYTF.